This T cell receptor (beta chain) was sequenced for a study of OX40 agonist ivuxolimab in advanced cancers. Trimming took 0 bases from V and 3 from J, leaving 8 bases between them. CDR3 length: 14 residues. The germline gives CDR1 SGHTA, CDR2 FQGNSA. TCRdb keeps only in-frame clones here, not all; method: immunoSEQ multiplex PCR. The data show about 94,000 clones, with more than 75% seen just once and just over 0.3% held by the top ten. The chain uses TRBV7-2 and TRBJ1-2; no clear D gene. The TCR was taken from an adult with an advanced solid tumor such as melanoma, head and neck, liver or kidney cancer. The input for sequencing was CD4+ or CD8+ T cells sorted from blood, taken in a trial of the OX40 agonist ivuxolimab. This CDR3 is CASSLARTDYGYTF. The CDR3 DNA follows: TGTGCCAGCAGCTTAGCGCGAACGGACTATGGCTACACCTTC.